These 21 T cell receptor beta chains were all obtained from the same sample, sequenced in a study of cytomegalovirus exposure and HLA in healthy donors. In the PCR, 60 Vbeta and 13 Jbeta primers were used. TCRdb's table, derived via immunoSEQ multiplex PCR, lists solely in-frame clones and lacks some. The profile shows 200,000 or so clones, nearly 80% of them singletons. The sample taken for sequencing was PBMCs. These receptors were collected from a woman in her twenties or thirties in good health and CMV-seropositive.

The CDR3, as DNA: TGTGCCAGCAGCTTAGGTGGACTCAGAGAGACCCAGTACTTC. Translated, it gives CASSLGGLRETQYF. The chain links TRBV7-9 to TRBJ2-5, with D possibly being TRBD2 (5 bases). Germline V gene data show CDR1 as SEHNR and CDR2 as FQNEAQ (reference sequence). The CDR3 length is 14 residues. The V and J ends lost 1 base and 4 bases respectively, with 10 bases between them.

The chain joins TRBV5-4 to TRBJ1-2; the D is unclear. Per germline, CDR1 SGHNT and CDR2 YYREEE (reference sequence). The CDR3 is 15 amino acids. V was cut by 4 bases and J by 5 bases, with 18 bases left in between. CDR3 nucleotides: TGTGCCAGCAGCGTACGGGTCCCCCCTCCTTATGGCTACACCTTC. Encoded protein: CASSVRVPPPYGYTF.

This chain joins TRBV15 and TRBJ2-5; 7 nucleotides agree with TRBD2. This CDR3 spans 14 amino acids. Germline CDR1 and CDR2: LNHNV and YYDKDF (reference sequence). Trimming removed 0 bases from V and 5 bases from J; junction bases left unmatched: 3. The CDR3 DNA reads TGTGCCACCAGCAGAGAGCGGGGGTTTGAGACCCAGTACTTC. Its protein product is CATSRERGFETQYF.

This clone was recorded only once. The chain recombines TRBV6-6 with TRBJ2-2; a possible D gene is TRBD2 (6 bases). The CDR3 sequence is 16 residues long. CDR1 MNHNY and CDR2 SVGAGI come from the germline V gene (reference sequence). V gave up 4 bases and J gave up 1 base, with 13 bases separating them. The CDR3 is CASSSLIAENTGELFF. In DNA form, the CDR3 reads TGTGCCAGCAGTTCCCTTATAGCGGAGAACACCGGGGAGCTGTTTTTT.

The chain combines TRBV4-1 with TRBJ1-1; D possibly corresponds to TRBD1 (6 bases). CDR3 length: 16 amino acids. V was cut by 1 base and J by 1 base, with 13 bases left in between. Per germline, CDR1 MGHRA and CDR2 YSYEKL. The CDR3 coding sequence is TGCGCCAGCAGCCAAGGGGGGCTGGCTCCGAACACTGAAGCTTTCTTT. The encoded protein is CASSQGGLAPNTEAFF.

V is TRBV5-1 and J is TRBJ2-6; no definite D call. Deletions cut 3 bases from V and 0 bases from J, with 4 bases between. CDR3 length: 14 residues. The germline V gene encodes CDR1 SGHRS and CDR2 YFSETQ. The CDR3 region has the DNA TGCGCCAGCAGCTCGGGCTCTGGGGCCAACGTCCTGACTTTC. Translation gives CASSSGSGANVLTF.

This clone was counted once. The chain links TRBV7-9 to TRBJ2-5; 7 bases align to TRBD2. Germline assignment: CDR1 SEHNR and CDR2 FQNEAQ (reference sequence). V shed 5 bases and J 1 base; nucleotides not matched to a gene: 10. The CDR3 covers 16 residues. CDR3 sequence reads: CASSRFGGRAQETQYF. CDR3 DNA sequence: TGTGCCAGCAGCCGATTCGGGGGGAGGGCCCAAGAGACCCAGTACTTC.

The rearrangement joins TRBV19 to TRBJ1-1, with 11 bases that match TRBD1. This CDR3 spans 14 amino acids. CDR1 and CDR2 (germline): LNHDA, SQIVND (reference sequence). V dropped 6 bases and J dropped 8; count of bases not matched to a gene: 8. DNA for the CDR3: TGTGCCAGTAGCCCCGGGACAGGGGGTAGAGAAGCTTTCTTT. It yields the protein CASSPGTGGREAFF.

The sample holds a few counts of this clone. The chain links TRBV15 to TRBJ2-5, with D unclear. Germline V CDR1 and CDR2: LNHNV, YYDKDF (reference sequence). The CDR3 is 15 residues long. Trimming removed 1 base from V and 5 bases from J, with 14 bases in between. The CDR3 region is CATSRGAVPGETQYF. The CDR3 nucleotides are TGTGCCACCAGCAGAGGTGCAGTCCCCGGGGAGACCCAGTACTTC. The full variable domain, its missing parts supplied by reference TRBV15 and TRBJ2-5, is DAMVIQNPRYQVTQFGKPVTLSCSQTLNHNVMYWYQQKSSQAPKLLFHYYDKDFNNEADTPDNFQSRRPNTSFCFLDIRSPGLGDTAMYLCATSRGAVPGETQYFGPGTRLLVL.

The chain combines TRBV4-1 with TRBJ2-5; unclear D gene. The V gene's germline CDR1 is MGHRA and CDR2 YSYEKL. There are 14 residues in the CDR3. V lost 0 bases and J 4 bases, leaving 9 bases between the germline ends. This chain's CDR3 is CASSQEPRRETQYF. The CDR3 region has the DNA TGCGCCAGCAGCCAAGAGCCCAGAAGAGAGACCCAGTACTTC.

The sample holds one count of this clone. The rearrangement uses TRBV6-6 and TRBJ1-6; 9 bases align to TRBD1. This CDR3 region has 16 residues. With 5 bases clipped from V and 7 bases from J, the junction kept 9 bases outside the gene matches. Germline V gives CDR1 MNHNY, CDR2 SVGAGI (reference sequence). This chain's CDR3 is CASSGSGQGRNSPLHF. The DNA for the CDR3 is TGTGCCAGCAGTGGATCGGGACAGGGCCGAAATTCACCCCTCCACTTT.

The chain uses TRBV2 and TRBJ1-5, with unresolved D. Germline-derived CDR1 and CDR2 are SNHLY and FYNNEI. The CDR3 extends over 13 amino acids. V was clipped by 6 bases and J by 6 bases, with 12 bases between them. CDR3 DNA sequence: TGTGCCAGCAGGTCGGGGTTTCCTCAGCCCCAGCATTTT. It codes for CASRSGFPQPQHF.

The chain is built from TRBV7-9 and TRBJ2-1, with D possibly being TRBD1 (6 bases). V lost 5 bases and J lost 1, with 9 bases in between. This CDR3 region has 14 residues. Germline V lookup: CDR1 SEHNR, CDR2 FQNEAQ (reference sequence). DNA of the CDR3: TGTGCCAGCAGCCCCGGGACATCCTACAATGAGCAGTTCTTC. Encoded protein: CASSPGTSYNEQFF. Full variable domain (remainder filled in from reference TRBV7-9 and TRBJ2-1): DTGVSQNPRHKITKRGQNVTFRCDPISEHNRLYWYRQTLGQGPEFLTYFQNEAQLEKSRLLSDRFSAERPKGSFSTLEIQRTEQGDSAMYLCASSPGTSYNEQFFGPGTRLTVL.

The chain links TRBV28 to TRBJ1-4, with D tentatively TRBD1 (6 bases). CDR3 size: 16 residues. V lost 5 bases to trimming and J lost 5 bases, with 18 bases between them. Germline V gives CDR1 MDHEN, CDR2 SYDVKM. This chain's CDR3 is CASSTITTGANEKLFF. The CDR3 coding sequence is TGTGCCAGCAGTACAATCACGACAGGCGCGAATGAAAAACTGTTTTTT.

V is TRBV7-3 and J is TRBJ2-2; possible D gene TRBD1, 6 bases. Germline assignment: CDR1 SGHTA and CDR2 FQGTGA. Trimming shortened V by 4 bases and J by 5 bases, and 11 bases separated the two germline ends. The CDR3 consists of 14 residues. Here the CDR3 reads CASSSTGRTGELFF. In nucleotides, the CDR3 is TGTGCCAGCAGCTCTACAGGGAGAACCGGGGAGCTGTTTTTT. The variable domain in full, completed from reference TRBV7-3 and TRBJ2-2, reads GAGVSQTPSNKVTEKGKYVELRCDPISGHTALYWYRQSLGQGPEFLIYFQGTGAADDSGLPNDRFFAVRPEGSVSTLKIQRTERGDSAVYLCASSSTGRTGELFFGEGSRLTVL.

The rearrangement uses TRBV6-6 and TRBJ1-2; the D is unclear. Germline V CDR1 and CDR2: MNHNY, SVGAGI (reference sequence). Between the trimmed V and J ends, which lost 2 bases and 3 bases, there was a span of 13 bases. CDR3 length equals 15 residues. The CDR3 nucleotides read TGTGCCAGCAGTTACCCGGGAGAGGCTTACTATGGCTACACCTTC. Translating it yields CASSYPGEAYYGYTF.

The chain employs TRBV6-1 and TRBJ1-1; D unresolved. Trimming left V 8 bases short and J 0 bases short, with 16 bases between. The V gene's germline CDR1 is MNHNS and CDR2 SASEGT. The CDR3 consists of 15 residues. Written as DNA, the CDR3 is TGTGCCAGCCCAGGTTCGCGTTACATGAACACTGAAGCTTTCTTT. This codes for CASPGSRYMNTEAFF.

The chain is built from TRBV25-1 and TRBJ2-5, with no clear D. The V and J ends lost 2 bases and 11 bases respectively, with 15 bases between them. The germline gives CDR1 MGHDK, CDR2 SYGVNS. This CDR3 contains 13 residues. DNA of the CDR3: TGTGCCAGCAGTGAAGGAAGTAGTAGCACTCAGTACTTC. This gives the protein CASSEGSSSTQYF.

This chain links TRBV14 with TRBJ2-7, with D tentatively TRBD2 (6 bases). With 4 bases removed from V and 0 bases from J, the gap between germline ends came to 16 bases. The CDR3 covers 16 residues. CDR1 is SGHDN and CDR2 is FVKESK in the germline V gene. CDR3 bases: TGTGCCAGCAGCCCCACAAGGGGAGGATACTCCTACGAGCAGTACTTC. This codes for CASSPTRGGYSYEQYF.

This chain joins TRBV13 and TRBJ2-7; 9 nucleotides agree with TRBD1. Trimming cost V 5 bases and J 3 bases; bases outside gene matches: 11. The CDR3 runs 16 residues. Germline V gene data show CDR1 as PRHDT and CDR2 as FYEKMQ (reference sequence). CDR3 amino acids: CASSVGQGEPYYEQYF. The DNA of the CDR3 is TGTGCCAGCAGCGTGGGACAGGGAGAACCCTACTACGAGCAGTACTTC.

This clone occurred a few times. The chain couples TRBV4-2 to TRBJ2-7; TRBD1 might be the D (5 bases). In germline, CDR1 is LGHNA, CDR2 YNFKEQ. The V end was cut by 2 bases, the J end by 3 bases, with 14 bases between. This CDR3 has 15 residues. CDR3 loop: CASSQIDGADYEQYF. CDR3 nucleotide sequence: TGTGCCAGCAGCCAAATAGATGGGGCGGACTACGAGCAGTACTTC.